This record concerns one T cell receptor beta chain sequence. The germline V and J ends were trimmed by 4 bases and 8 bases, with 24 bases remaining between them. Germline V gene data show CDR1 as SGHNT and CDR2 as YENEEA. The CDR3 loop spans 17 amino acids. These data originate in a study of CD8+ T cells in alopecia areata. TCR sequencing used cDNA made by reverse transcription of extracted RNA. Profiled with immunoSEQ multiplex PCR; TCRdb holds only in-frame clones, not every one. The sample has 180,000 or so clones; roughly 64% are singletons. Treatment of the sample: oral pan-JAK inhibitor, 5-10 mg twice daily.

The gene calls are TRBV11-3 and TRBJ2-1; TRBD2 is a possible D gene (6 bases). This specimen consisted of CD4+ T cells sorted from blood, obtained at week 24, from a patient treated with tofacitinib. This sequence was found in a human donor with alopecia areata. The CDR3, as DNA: TGTGCCAGCAGCTCCCGGCGGGGCCTAGGTTTTAGGGATGAGCAGTTCTTC. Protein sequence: CASSSRRGLGFRDEQFF. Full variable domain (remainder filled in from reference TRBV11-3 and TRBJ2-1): EAGVVQSPRYKIIEKKQPVAFWCNPISGHNTLYWYLQNLGQGPELLIRYENEEAVDDSQLPKDRFSAERLKGVDSTLKIQPAELGDSAVYLCASSSRRGLGFRDEQFFGPGTRLTVL.